This T cell receptor (beta chain) was identified during a study of blood T cell repertoires in COVID-19 (dated by TCRdb to the early 2020s). Concerning the study at large: Samples covering the acute and convalescent phases of COVID-19 were provided by collaborators in the United States, Italy and Spain. The prospective study material was composed of cDNA or gDNA derived from T cells, B-cell-depleted T cells, or PBMCs. The dataset comprised deeply sampled blood TCRbeta repertoires from subjects exposed to, actively infected with, or recovered from COVID-19. The repertoires were released in a freely available public database intended as a resource for research on the immune response to SARS-CoV-2. The samples were drawn from the first 160 participants of the ongoing ImmuneRACE study and from some 1,300 subjects provided by 6 global collaborators. Nearly every sample came with metadata listing a de-identified subject ID, COVID-19 status, age in years and sex. HLA class I and class II types, where available, came from metadata supplied by the sample provider rather than from assay-based typing. Points the paper makes about the study in general: The quantity of clinical and demographic metadata differed by source and by participant and was supplied without curation.

TCRbeta CDR3 regions were amplified from genomic DNA using the immunoSEQ Assay, a bias-controlled multiplex PCR. As for the original processing: Nucleated cell counts per sample were estimated from amplification of reference gene primers within the assay. To quantify the absolute abundance of each unique TCRbeta CDR3 rearrangement, sequence reads were collapsed and filtered. For each sample, productive Simpson clonality was calculated as the square root of Simpson's diversity index across productive rearrangements. TCRdb limited this immuneACCESS table to in-frame rearrangements with V and J called. A share of clones is missing; checked studies link under half to unresolved V genes, and the rest is unexplained. V, J and clone size were drawn from that table, and D and trimming were deduced from the DNA. The sample includes 200,000 or so clones, with roughly 84% observed a single time. 20% of the sample is held by the ten biggest clonotypes.

V lost 4 bases and J lost 4 bases, and the count of bases not matched to a germline gene is 1. Based on the germline V gene, the CDR1 and CDR2 sequences are LGHNT and FRNRAP. CDR3 length: 14 amino acids, cysteine to phenylalanine. Here the CDR3 DNA is all that survives: 42 bases in frame from base 1. For this clone: Its antigen remains undetermined. No much larger clonotype is one base removed from it; base qualities were not supplied.

Collaborating institutions collected whole blood in K2EDTA tubes following their own protocols. For TCRbeta analysis, collaborators shipped samples as frozen whole blood, isolated PBMCs, or DNA extracted from either of those sample types. Material for sequencing was peripheral blood. The V gene is TRBV12-5 and the J gene is TRBJ2-6, with 7 central nucleotides matching TRBD1. The TCR was taken from a human donor in a cohort sampled during active COVID-19. The CDR3 region reads CASGSGQGANVLTF. The nucleotides read TGTGCTAGTGGTTCGGGACAGGGGGCCAACGTCCTGACTTTC. Beyond the CDR3, the reference TRBV12-5 and TRBJ2-6 genes provide the residues; the full variable domain reads: DARVTQTPRHKVTEMGQEVTMRCQPILGHNTVFWYRQTMMQGLELLAYFRNRAPLDDSGMPKDRFSAEMPDATLATLKIQPSEPRDSAVYFCASGSGQGANVLTFGAGSRLTVL.